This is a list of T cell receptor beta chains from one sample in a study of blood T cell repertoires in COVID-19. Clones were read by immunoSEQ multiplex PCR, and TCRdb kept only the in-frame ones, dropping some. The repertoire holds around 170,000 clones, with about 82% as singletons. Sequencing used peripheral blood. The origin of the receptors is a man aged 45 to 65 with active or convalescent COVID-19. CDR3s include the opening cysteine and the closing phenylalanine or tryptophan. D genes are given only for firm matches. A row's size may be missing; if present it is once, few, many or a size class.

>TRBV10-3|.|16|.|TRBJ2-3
CAISTSRASGTDTQYF
TGTGCCATCAGTACTAGCCGGGCCTCAGGAACAGATACGCAGTATTTT
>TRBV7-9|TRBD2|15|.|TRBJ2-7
CASSPTGTSYDEQYF
TGTGCCAGCAGCCCAACCGGGACTAGCTACGACGAGCAGTACTTC
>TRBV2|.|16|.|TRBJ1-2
CASSEATAGQGYGYTF
TGTGCCAGCAGTGAAGCTACGGCGGGTCAAGGCTATGGCTACACCTTC
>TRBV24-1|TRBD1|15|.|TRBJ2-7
CATSDPGQGFSEQYF
TGTGCCACCAGTGATCCGGGACAGGGATTTTCCGAGCAGTACTTC
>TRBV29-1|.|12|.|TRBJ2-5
CSAREGSETQYF
TGCAGTGCCCGCGAGGGATCGGAGACCCAGTACTTC
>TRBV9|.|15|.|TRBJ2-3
CASSVGVAVTDTQYF
TGTGCCAGCAGCGTAGGAGTAGCGGTCACAGATACGCAGTATTTT
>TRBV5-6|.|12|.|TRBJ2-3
CASSLGGGTQYF
TGTGCCAGCAGCTTGGGGGGGGGCACGCAGTATTTT
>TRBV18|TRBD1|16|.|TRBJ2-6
CASSPTGGSGANVLTF
TGTGCCAGCTCACCAACAGGGGGTTCCGGGGCCAACGTCCTGACTTTC
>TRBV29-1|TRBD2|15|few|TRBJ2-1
CSVGTSGGALREQFF
TGCAGCGTAGGGACTAGCGGGGGGGCCTTGAGGGAGCAGTTCTTC
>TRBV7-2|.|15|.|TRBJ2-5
CASSLRSGGGETQYF
TGTGCCAGCAGCTTAAGGTCCGGGGGTGGGGAGACCCAGTACTTC
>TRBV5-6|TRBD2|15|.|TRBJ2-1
CASSRLADTYNEQFF
TGTGCCAGCAGCAGACTAGCGGACACCTACAATGAGCAGTTCTTC
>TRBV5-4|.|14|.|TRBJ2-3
CASSLTSEVDTQYF
TGTGCCAGCAGCTTGACGTCCGAGGTTGATACGCAGTATTTT
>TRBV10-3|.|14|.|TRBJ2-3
CAISAGVATDTQYF
TGTGCCATCAGCGCAGGGGTTGCCACAGATACGCAGTATTTT
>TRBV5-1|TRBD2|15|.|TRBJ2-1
CASIAGANEVDEQFF
TGCGCCAGTATAGCGGGGGCCAACGAGGTCGATGAGCAGTTCTTC
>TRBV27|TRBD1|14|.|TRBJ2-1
CASSLGQVHNEQFF
TGTGCCAGCAGTTTGGGACAGGTTCACAATGAGCAGTTCTTC
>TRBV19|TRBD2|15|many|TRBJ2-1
CASSMGLAGWVEQFF
TGTGCCAGTAGTATGGGACTAGCGGGATGGGTTGAGCAGTTCTTC
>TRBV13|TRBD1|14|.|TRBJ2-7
CASSLGDRDYEQYF
TGTGCCAGCAGCTTAGGGGACAGGGACTACGAGCAGTACTTC
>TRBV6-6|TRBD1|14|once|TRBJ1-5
CASSSDRAGQPQHF
TGTGCCAGCAGTTCCGACAGGGCCGGTCAGCCCCAGCATTTT
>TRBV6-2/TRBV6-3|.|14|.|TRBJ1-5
CASSYRGVGQPQHF
TGTGCCAGCAGTTATCGGGGTGTGGGCCAGCCCCAGCATTTT
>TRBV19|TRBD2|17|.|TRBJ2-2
CASARQRGGRWTGELFF
TGTGCCAGTGCCCGGCAGCGGGGGGGCCGATGGACCGGGGAGCTGTTTTTT
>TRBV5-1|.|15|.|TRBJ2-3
CASSFLAPSTDTQYF
TGCGCCAGCAGTTTTCTAGCGCCTAGCACAGATACGCAGTATTTT
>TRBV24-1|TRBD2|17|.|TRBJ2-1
CATSALTSGGTYNEQFF
TGTGCCACCAGTGCCCTGACTAGCGGGGGTACTTACAATGAGCAGTTCTTC
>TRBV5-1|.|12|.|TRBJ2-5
CASSPERETQYF
TGCGCCAGCAGTCCAGAGAGGGAGACCCAGTACTTC
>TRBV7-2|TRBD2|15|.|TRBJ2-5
CASSITSSGQETQYF
TGTGCCAGCAGCATCACCTCTAGCGGGCAAGAGACCCAGTACTTC
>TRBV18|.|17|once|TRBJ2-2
CASSPSQGGSGTGELFF
TGTGCCAGCTCACCTTCCCAGGGGGGAAGTGGCACCGGGGAGCTGTTTTTT
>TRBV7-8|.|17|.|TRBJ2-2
CASIKRGQAVLTGELFF
TGTGCCAGCATCAAGCGAGGGCAGGCTGTCCTAACCGGGGAGCTGTTTTTT
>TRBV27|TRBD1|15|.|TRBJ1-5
CASSLTRDRDQPQHF
TGTGCCAGCAGTTTAACCCGGGACAGAGATCAGCCCCAGCATTTT
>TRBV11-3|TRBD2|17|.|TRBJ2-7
CASSLAPGLADPRGQYF
TGTGCCAGCAGCTTAGCACCGGGACTAGCGGACCCCCGGGGGCAGTACTTC
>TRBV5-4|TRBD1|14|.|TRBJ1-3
CASSSGQAGNTIYF
TGTGCCAGCAGCTCGGGACAGGCTGGAAACACCATATATTTT
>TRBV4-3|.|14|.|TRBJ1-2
CASSQDYASDGYTF
TGCGCCAGCAGCCAAGATTATGCCAGTGATGGCTACACCTTC
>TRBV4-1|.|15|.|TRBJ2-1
CASSQESSSDNEQFF
TGCGCCAGCAGCCAAGAGTCTTCTAGCGACAATGAGCAGTTCTTC
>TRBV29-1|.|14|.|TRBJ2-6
CSVSGSSGANVLTF
TGCAGCGTTAGCGGCAGCTCTGGGGCCAACGTCCTGACTTTC
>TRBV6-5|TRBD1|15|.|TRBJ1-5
CASRRTGSGNQPQHF
TGTGCCAGCAGGCGGACAGGGAGCGGCAATCAGCCCCAGCATTTT
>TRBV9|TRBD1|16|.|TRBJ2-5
CASSASRGRVQETQYF
TGTGCCAGCAGCGCCAGCAGGGGGCGAGTTCAAGAGACCCAGTACTTC
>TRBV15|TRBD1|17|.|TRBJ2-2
CATSRDLQGAQTGELFF
TGTGCCACCAGCAGAGATTTGCAGGGGGCGCAAACCGGGGAGCTGTTTTTT
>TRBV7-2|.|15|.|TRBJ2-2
CASSPRDTNTGELFF
TGTGCCAGCAGCCCCCGGGACACGAACACCGGGGAGCTGTTTTTT
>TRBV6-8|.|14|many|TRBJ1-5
CASSYGDSNQPQHF
TGTGCCAGCAGTTACGGAGATAGCAATCAGCCCCAGCATTTT
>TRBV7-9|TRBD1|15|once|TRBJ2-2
CASSQRTGADGELFF
TGTGCCAGCAGCCAGCGGACAGGGGCCGACGGGGAGCTGTTTTTT
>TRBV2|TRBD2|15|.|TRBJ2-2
CASSDLAGGPGELFF
TGTGCCAGCAGTGACCTAGCGGGAGGGCCGGGGGAGCTGTTTTTT
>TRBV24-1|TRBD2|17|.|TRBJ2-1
CATSDRHGTSVGNEQFF
TGTGCCACCAGTGATCGGCACGGGACTAGCGTTGGCAATGAGCAGTTCTTC
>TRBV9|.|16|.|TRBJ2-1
CASSVDPSLSYNEQFF
TGTGCCAGCAGCGTAGACCCTAGTTTATCCTACAATGAGCAGTTCTTC
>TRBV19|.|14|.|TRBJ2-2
CASSIDSVPGELFF
TGTGCCAGTAGTATTGATTCAGTCCCCGGGGAGCTGTTTTTT
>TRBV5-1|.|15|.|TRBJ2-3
CASSFSVSSTDTQYF
TGCGCCAGCAGCTTCAGCGTTTCTAGCACAGATACGCAGTATTTT
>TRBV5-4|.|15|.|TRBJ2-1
CASSLAQGGYNEQFF
TGTGCCAGCAGCCTCGCCCAGGGTGGATACAATGAGCAGTTCTTC
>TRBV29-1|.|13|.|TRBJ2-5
CSVEVDGRETQYF
TGCAGCGTTGAAGTGGACGGGAGAGAGACCCAGTACTTC
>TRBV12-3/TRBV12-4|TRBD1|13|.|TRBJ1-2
CASRDRGLFGYTF
TGTGCCAGCAGGGACAGGGGGCTTTTTGGCTACACCTTC
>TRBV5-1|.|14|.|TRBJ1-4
CASSMGLLNEKLFF
TGCGCCAGCAGCATGGGACTCTTAAATGAAAAACTGTTTTTT
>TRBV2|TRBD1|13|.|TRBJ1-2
CASRDRGVYGYTF
TGTGCCAGCCGGGACAGGGGTGTCTATGGCTACACCTTC
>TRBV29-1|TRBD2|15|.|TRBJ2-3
CSVDLAGGGTDTQYF
TGCAGCGTTGACTTGGCGGGAGGAGGCACAGATACGCAGTATTTT
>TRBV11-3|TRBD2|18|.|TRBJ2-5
CASSLGGLAGGPSSTQYF
TGTGCCAGCAGCTTAGGAGGACTAGCGGGAGGCCCCTCGTCCACCCAGTACTTC
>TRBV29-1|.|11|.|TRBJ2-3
CSVSSTDTQYF
TGCAGCGTTTCTAGCACAGATACGCAGTATTTT
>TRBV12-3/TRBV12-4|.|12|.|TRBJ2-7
CASTDEANEQYF
TGTGCCAGCACCGACGAAGCGAACGAGCAGTACTTC
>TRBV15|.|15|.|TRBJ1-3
CATSRDWGVGNTIYF
TGTGCCACCAGCAGAGATTGGGGGGTTGGAAACACCATATATTTT
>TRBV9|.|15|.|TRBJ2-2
CASSVGTPNTGELFF
TGTGCCAGCAGCGTTGGGACACCGAACACCGGGGAGCTGTTTTTT
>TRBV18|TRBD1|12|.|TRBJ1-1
CASSLQGTEAFF
TGTGCCAGCTCCCTACAGGGGACTGAAGCTTTCTTT
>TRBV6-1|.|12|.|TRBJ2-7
CASSEIGYEQYF
TGTGCCAGCAGTGAAATCGGGTACGAGCAGTACTTC
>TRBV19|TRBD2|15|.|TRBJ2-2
CASSAAGTSSGELFF
TGTGCCAGTAGCGCGGCCGGGACTAGTTCCGGGGAGCTGTTTTTT
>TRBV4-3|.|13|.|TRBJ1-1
CASSQDQAAEAFF
TGCGCCAGCAGCCAAGATCAGGCAGCTGAAGCTTTCTTT
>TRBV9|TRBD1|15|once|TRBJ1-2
CASSVVGTGSSGYTF
TGTGCCAGCAGCGTAGTGGGGACAGGGTCTAGTGGCTACACCTTC